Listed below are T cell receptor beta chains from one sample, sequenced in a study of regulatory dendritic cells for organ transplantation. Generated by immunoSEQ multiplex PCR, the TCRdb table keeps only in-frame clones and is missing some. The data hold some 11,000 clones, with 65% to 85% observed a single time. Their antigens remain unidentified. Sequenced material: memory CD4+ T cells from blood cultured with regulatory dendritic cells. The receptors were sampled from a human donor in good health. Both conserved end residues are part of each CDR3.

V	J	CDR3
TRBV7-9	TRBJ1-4	CASSLGGRGEKLFF
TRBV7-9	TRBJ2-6	CASSFRGSGANVLTF
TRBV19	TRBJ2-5	CASSIMTGVGETQYF
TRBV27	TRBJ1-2	CASSSPGTGNYGYTF
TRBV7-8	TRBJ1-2	CASSLVIIGTGNYGYTF
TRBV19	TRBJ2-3	CASISTSTDTQYF
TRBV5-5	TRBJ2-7	CASNPPGTGGLEQYF
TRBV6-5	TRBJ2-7	CASTSRGGGGYEQYF
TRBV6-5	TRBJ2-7	CASSLSSGIHEQYF
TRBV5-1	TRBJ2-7	CASSSGTQAYEQYF
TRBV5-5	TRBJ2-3	CASSGGTSGGRDTQYF
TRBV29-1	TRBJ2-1	CSVDLRGGDEQFF
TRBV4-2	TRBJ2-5	CASSQDLREWETQYF
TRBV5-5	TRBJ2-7	CASSFGQISYEQYF
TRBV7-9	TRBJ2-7	CASRGTGVSYEQYF
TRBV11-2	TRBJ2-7	CASSRDRGYEQYF
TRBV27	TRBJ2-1	CASSLYHNNEQFF
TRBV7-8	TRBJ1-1	CASSPETYRGEAFF
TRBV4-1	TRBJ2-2	CASSQDVGRNTGELFF
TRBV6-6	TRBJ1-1	CASSYVVRGSEAFF
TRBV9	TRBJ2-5	CASSFSGSYQETQYF
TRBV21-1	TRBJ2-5	CASSFRLAGGPKETQYF
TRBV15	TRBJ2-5	CATSLRGGGETQYF
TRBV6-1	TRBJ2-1	CASRGEQSNNEQFF
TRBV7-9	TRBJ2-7	CASTIAGVTYEQYF
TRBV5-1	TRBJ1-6	CASSVRTGEGSPLHF